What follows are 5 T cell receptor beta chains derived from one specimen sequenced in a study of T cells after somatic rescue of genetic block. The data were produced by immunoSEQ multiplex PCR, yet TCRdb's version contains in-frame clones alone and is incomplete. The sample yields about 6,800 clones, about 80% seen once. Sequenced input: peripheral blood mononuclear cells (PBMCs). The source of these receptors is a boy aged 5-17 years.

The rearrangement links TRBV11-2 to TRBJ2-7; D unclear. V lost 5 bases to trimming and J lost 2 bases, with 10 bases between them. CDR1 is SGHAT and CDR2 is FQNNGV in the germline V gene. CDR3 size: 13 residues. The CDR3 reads CASSPLPAYEQYF. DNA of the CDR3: TGTGCCAGCAGCCCCTTGCCAGCCTACGAGCAGTACTTC.

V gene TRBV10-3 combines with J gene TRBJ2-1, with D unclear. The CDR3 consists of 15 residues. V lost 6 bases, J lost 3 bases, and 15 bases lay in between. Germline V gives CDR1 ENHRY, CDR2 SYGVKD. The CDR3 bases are TGTGCCATCAGGAACTCCGAGAGATTCTACAATGAGCAGTTCTTC. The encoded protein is CAIRNSERFYNEQFF.

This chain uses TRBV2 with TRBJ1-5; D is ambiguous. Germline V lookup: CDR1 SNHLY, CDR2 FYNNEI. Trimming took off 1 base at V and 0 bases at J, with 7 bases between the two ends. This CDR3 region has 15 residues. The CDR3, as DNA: TGTGCCAGCAGTGAAGGCCAGGTTAGCAATCAGCCCCAGCATTTT. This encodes CASSEGQVSNQPQHF.

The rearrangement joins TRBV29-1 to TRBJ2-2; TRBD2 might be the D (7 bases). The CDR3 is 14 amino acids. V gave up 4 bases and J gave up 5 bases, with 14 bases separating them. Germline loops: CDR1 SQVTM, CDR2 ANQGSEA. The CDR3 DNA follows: TGCAGCGTTGGTTTGGGGAGGGGGACCGGGGAGCTGTTTTTT. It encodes CSVGLGRGTGELFF.

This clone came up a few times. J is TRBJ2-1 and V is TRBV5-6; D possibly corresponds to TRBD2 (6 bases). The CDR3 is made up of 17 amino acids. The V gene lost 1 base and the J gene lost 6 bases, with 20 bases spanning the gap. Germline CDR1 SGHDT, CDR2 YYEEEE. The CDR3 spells CASSLPPSARITNEQFF. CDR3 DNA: TGTGCCAGCAGCTTGCCTCCTAGCGCGAGGATCACCAATGAGCAGTTCTTC.